The sequence of this TCR beta chain was determined in a study of immune cell composition in non-small cell lung cancer. The wider study: Histologic subtype was mainly adenocarcinoma or squamous cell carcinoma. Findings and caveats of the study: Tumour TCR-beta clonality was not significantly tied to smoking pack-years. It was not proven that tumour-reactive clones equal dominant tumour-associated clones. Clones >0.5% enriched in tumour were rarer in adenocarcinoma (about 35%) than squamous (approximately 80%).

CDR1 and CDR2 from the germline V gene are SGHTA and FQGTGA. There are 15 residues in the CDR3. J was trimmed by 0 bases and V by 4 bases; bases with no gene match: 5. Clones were sequenced by immunoSEQ multiplex PCR, and TCRdb holds only the in-frame ones, with some missing. Of fewer than 5,000 clones listed, 65% to 90% are singletons. This clone is labeled large. What it binds is unknown. Other DNA sequences in the sample encode the same CDR3. This clonotype originated in a human donor with non-small cell lung cancer. The sample taken for sequencing was lung tumor tissue. V usage is TRBV7-3 and J usage is TRBJ1-1; 7 nucleotides agree with TRBD1. This chain's CDR3 is CASSSQTGMNTEAFF. The CDR3 bases are TGTGCCAGCAGCTCCCAGACAGGGATGAACACTGAAGCTTTCTTT.